Presented here are 4 T cell receptor beta chains from one specimen sequenced in a study of cytomegalovirus exposure and HLA in healthy donors. The PCR employed 60 Vbeta primers together with 13 Jbeta primers. The assay was immunoSEQ multiplex PCR, and TCRdb's table has in-frame clones only and misses some. The sample carries 95,000 to 150,000 clones, more than 55% recorded once. Source material: PBMCs. The receptors were sampled from a man aged 18 to 35 in good health and CMV-seronegative.

This rearrangement joins TRBV16 to TRBJ1-5; perhaps TRBD1 as D (5 bases). CDR1 is KGHSY, CDR2 FQNENV, per germline. This CDR3 spans 13 amino acids. Trimming removed 6 bases from V and 6 bases from J, with 12 bases in between. The CDR3 sequence is CASSPRVPQPQHF. The CDR3 DNA is TGTGCCAGCAGTCCCAGGGTCCCTCAGCCCCAGCATTTT.

J is TRBJ2-3 and V is TRBV6-6; TRBD1 agrees at 8 bases. V lost 5 bases to trimming and J lost 2 bases; unmatched junction nucleotides: 6. CDR1 is MNHNY and CDR2 is SVGAGI in the germline V gene (reference sequence). The CDR3 covers 15 residues. CDR3 protein: CASSPTGAITDTQYF. The CDR3 DNA reads as TGTGCCAGCAGTCCGACAGGGGCGATCACAGATACGCAGTATTTT.

V usage is TRBV30 and J usage is TRBJ2-5; TRBD2 aligns across 13 bases. CDR1 is GTSNPN, CDR2 SVGIG, per germline (reference sequence). After removal of 8 bases from V and 5 bases from J, the junction contained 8 bases not matched to a gene. The CDR3 covers 14 residues. DNA of the CDR3: TGTGCCAGTACGGGACTAGCGGGGCTGGAGACCCAGTACTTC. It encodes CASTGLAGLETQYF.

The chain couples TRBV7-9 to TRBJ2-5, with 10 nucleotides matching TRBD2. The CDR3 has 17 amino acids. Germline V gene data show CDR1 as SEHNR and CDR2 as FQNEAQ (reference sequence). Trimming took 4 bases from V and 0 from J; bases not matched to a gene: 8. CDR3 coding DNA: TGTGCCAGCAGCTCAACCCTAGCGGGGGAATACCAAGAGACCCAGTACTTC. The encoded protein is CASSSTLAGEYQETQYF.